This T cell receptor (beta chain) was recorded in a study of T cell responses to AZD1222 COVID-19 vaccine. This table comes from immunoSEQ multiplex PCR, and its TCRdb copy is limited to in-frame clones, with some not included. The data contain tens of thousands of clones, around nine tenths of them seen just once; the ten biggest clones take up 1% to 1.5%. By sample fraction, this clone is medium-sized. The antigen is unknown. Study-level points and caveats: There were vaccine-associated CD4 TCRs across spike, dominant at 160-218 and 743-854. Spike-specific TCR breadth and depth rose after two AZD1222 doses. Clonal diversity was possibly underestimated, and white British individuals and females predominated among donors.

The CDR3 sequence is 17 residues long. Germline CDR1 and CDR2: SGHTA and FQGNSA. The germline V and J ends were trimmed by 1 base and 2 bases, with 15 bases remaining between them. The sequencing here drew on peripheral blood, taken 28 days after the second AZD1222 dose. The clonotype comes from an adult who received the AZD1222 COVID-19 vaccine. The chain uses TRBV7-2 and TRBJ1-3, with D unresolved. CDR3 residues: CASSLDWTPRPGNTIYF. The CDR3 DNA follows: TGTGCCAGCAGCTTAGATTGGACGCCGAGGCCTGGAAACACCATATATTTT.